This T cell receptor (beta chain) was recovered during a study of cytomegalovirus exposure and HLA in healthy donors. Germline CDR1 is LGHNA and CDR2 is YSLEER. Trimming took 1 base from V and 2 from J; bases not matched to a gene: 9. The CDR3 loop spans 18 amino acids. The primer mix had 60 Vbeta and 13 Jbeta primers. The data were produced by immunoSEQ multiplex PCR, yet TCRdb's version contains in-frame clones alone and is incomplete. The table includes about 81,000 clones, around four fifths detected once. The TCR originated in a man aged 45-60 years in good health and CMV-seropositive. Material: PBMCs. The chain recombines TRBV4-3 with TRBJ2-3; 10 nucleotides match TRBD2. This chain's CDR3 is CASSQGYLLAGDTDTQYF. The CDR3 DNA is TGCGCCAGCAGCCAAGGATATCTTCTAGCGGGAGACACAGATACGCAGTATTTT.